The next 7 T cell receptor beta chains were all read from a single sample in a study of beta chain features in type 1 diabetes. Expressed TCRB transcripts were sequenced, since all the RNA that had been isolated was reverse transcribed. The repertoire was sequenced with immunoSEQ multiplex PCR; TCRdb's copy has only in-frame clones and lacks some. The repertoire holds 200,000 to 250,000 clones, 11% seen once, with about 1.2% in the top ten. The sequenced sample consisted of central memory CD4+ T cells from blood. These receptors originate from a man between 18 and 29 years old in good health.

Only a few counts were recorded for this clone. The chain employs TRBV7-9 and TRBJ2-1, with a weak D call TRBD2 (6 bases). The CDR3 sequence is 16 residues long. The V and J ends lost 3 bases and 6 bases respectively, with 18 bases between them. Germline V lookup: CDR1 SEHNR, CDR2 FQNEAQ (reference sequence). CDR3 amino acids: CASSLDGSGHFNEQFF. The CDR3 bases are TGTGCCAGCAGCTTGGATGGGAGCGGGCATTTCAATGAGCAGTTCTTC. The full variable domain, its missing parts supplied by reference TRBV7-9 and TRBJ2-1, is DTGVSQNPRHKITKRGQNVTFRCDPISEHNRLYWYRQTLGQGPEFLTYFQNEAQLEKSRLLSDRFSAERPKGSFSTLEIQRTEQGDSAMYLCASSLDGSGHFNEQFFGPGTRLTVL.

This clone was counted many times. The V gene is TRBV7-9, the J gene TRBJ2-3; tentative D call: TRBD2 (5 bases). The CDR3 covers 15 residues. Germline CDR1 is SEHNR and CDR2 is FQNEAQ (reference sequence). The V gene lost 5 bases and the J gene lost 3 bases, with 15 bases spanning the gap. The CDR3 loop reads CASSPLGTGTDTQYF. For the CDR3, the DNA is TGTGCCAGCAGCCCCTTGGGCACGGGGACAGATACGCAGTATTTT.

This clone was observed a few times. V gene TRBV5-4 combines with J gene TRBJ2-1; D is unresolved. Trimming left V 4 bases short and J 4 bases short, with 15 bases between. Germline values: CDR1 SGHNT, CDR2 YYREEE (reference sequence). The CDR3 covers 15 residues. The CDR3 is CASSPVHGRYNEQFF. In DNA, the CDR3 is TGTGCCAGCAGCCCCGTCCACGGGCGGTACAATGAGCAGTTCTTC.

J is TRBJ2-1 and V is TRBV5-6; 13 nucleotides align to TRBD2. There are 18 residues in the CDR3. Germline loops: CDR1 SGHDT, CDR2 YYEEEE. The J segment lost 0 bases and the V segment lost 3 bases, leaving 6 bases of the junction unmatched. The CDR3 DNA reads as TGTGCCAGCAGCTATAGCGGGACTAGCGGGATCTCCTACAATGAGCAGTTCTTC. The encoded protein is CASSYSGTSGISYNEQFF.

The V gene is TRBV9, the J gene TRBJ2-1, with D perhaps TRBD1 (5 bases). The germline V and J ends were trimmed by 3 bases and 10 bases, with 17 bases remaining between them. The CDR3 contains 14 residues. Germline CDR1 and CDR2: SGDLS and YYNGEE. CDR3 loop: CASSALLGLGEQFF. In DNA, the CDR3 is TGTGCCAGCAGCGCCCTCCTGGGGCTTGGCGAGCAGTTCTTC.

This clone appeared a few times. The V call is TRBV29-1, the J call TRBJ2-5; D tentatively reads TRBD1 or TRBD2 (6 bases each). The CDR3 runs 12 residues. The germline CDR1 and CDR2 sequences are SQVTM and ANQGSEA. CDR3 amino acids: CTVRGAQETQYF. The CDR3 DNA reads as TGCACTGTGAGGGGGGCGCAGGAGACCCAGTACTTC. Drawing the rest from reference TRBV29-1 and TRBJ2-5, the complete variable domain is SAVISQKPSRDICQRGTSLTIQCQVDSQVTMMFWYRQQPGQSLTLIATANQGSEATYESGFVIDKFPISRPNLTFSTLTVSNMSPEDSSIYLCTVRGAQETQYFGPGTRLLVL.

The rearrangement joins TRBV11-2 to TRBJ1-5, with D perhaps TRBD1 (5 bases). V lost 1 base to trimming and J lost 9 bases, with 10 bases between them. Germline CDR1 and CDR2: SGHAT and FQNNGV. The CDR3 covers 13 residues. The CDR3 coding sequence is TGTGCCAGCAGCTTAGGGATTAGGGGGCCCCAGCATTTT. Protein sequence: CASSLGIRGPQHF. Together with reference TRBV11-2 and TRBJ1-5, the CDR3 gives the full variable domain: EAGVAQSPRYKIIEKRQSVAFWCNPISGHATLYWYQQILGQGPKLLIQFQNNGVVDDSQLPKDRFSAERLKGVDSTLKIQPAKLEDSAVYLCASSLGIRGPQHFGDGTRLSIL.